Presented here are 25 T cell receptor beta chains from one specimen sequenced in a study of T cells in Graves' hyperthyroidism and ophthalmopathy. The CDR3 regions of TCR beta were amplified from RNA transcripts. The HTBI set primed first-round TCR CDR3 RT-PCR. Using its own MiXCR run on the multiplex PCR reads, TCRdb lists one record per CDR3 protein. The sample shows over 400,000 distinct CDR3 sequences, under 15% of them seen only once. Material for sequencing was blood. The source is a man aged 18 to 35 with Graves' ophthalmopathy.

The chain has TRBV10-3 and TRBJ2-2; 7 bases map to TRBD1. V was clipped by 2 bases and J by 1 base; unmatched bases: 1. Germline V gene sequence: CDR1 ENHRY, CDR2 SYGVKD. CDR3 size: 15 residues. The chain's CDR3 is CAISEGQVNTGELFF. The CDR3 nucleotides read TGTGCCATCAGTGAGGGACAGGTGAACACCGGGGAGCTGTTTTTT.

This clonotype was counted a few times. CDR3 coding DNA: TGTGCCAGCAGTGAGCCGGGACAGGGTTTTTACGAGCAGTACTTC. Translation: CASSEPGQGFYEQYF. The chain recombines TRBV6-2 or TRBV6-3 with TRBJ2-7, with 9 positions matching TRBD1. V dropped 5 bases and J dropped 4; count of bases not matched to a gene: 9. This CDR3 comprises 15 residues. Germline CDR1 MNHEY, CDR2 SVGEGT.

Regarding this clonotype: At one of its ends the junction is not consistent with the germline gene, which may arise from a read error. The chain employs TRBV15 and TRBJ2-1; D not resolved. Germline V lookup: CDR1 LNHNV, CDR2 YYDKDF (reference sequence). The CDR3 consists of 15 residues. The chain's CDR3 is CATSTSRSSYDEQFF. DNA of the CDR3: TGTGCCACCAGCACCTCTAGAAGCTCCTACGATGAGCAGTTCTTC.

In this sample, this clonotype turned up many times. The chain recombines TRBV3-1 with TRBJ1-2, with D perhaps TRBD1 (6 bases). This CDR3 spans 15 amino acids. Germline CDR1 reads LGHDT; CDR2 reads YNNKEL (reference sequence). The ends were cut back, 0 bases at V and 4 bases at J, with 12 bases in the middle. The CDR3 reads CASSQDHIGGYGYTF. The CDR3 DNA follows: TGTGCCAGCAGCCAAGACCACATAGGGGGCTATGGCTACACCTTC.

This clonotype was counted many times. The genes are TRBV7-2 and TRBJ2-5, with TRBD2 matching over 12 bases. The germline CDR1 and CDR2 sequences are SGHTA and FQGNSA. CDR3 length: 16 amino acids. J lost 5 bases, V lost 1 base, and 5 bases had no gene match. The CDR3 coding sequence is TGTGCCAGCAGCTTAGGGCTAGCGGGGGGGAGGGAGACCCAGTACTTC. Translated, it gives CASSLGLAGGRETQYF.

The V and J genes are TRBV6-1 and TRBJ1-5; 7 nucleotides align to TRBD1. The germline V gene encodes CDR1 MNHNS and CDR2 SASEGT. V lost 8 bases to trimming and J lost 5 bases; unmatched junction nucleotides: 15. This CDR3 has 16 amino acids. The CDR3 coding sequence is TGTGCCAGCGAGAAGGACAGGTGGAGAAAAGATCAGCCCCAGCATTTT. Translating gives CASEKDRWRKDQPQHF.

This clonotype was counted many times. The chain employs TRBV2 and TRBJ1-1, with a possible D match to TRBD1 (5 bases). Looked up from germline, CDR1 is SNHLY and CDR2 is FYNNEI. V was cut by 4 bases and J by 6 bases, with 6 bases left in between. The CDR3 runs to 11 residues. CDR3 loop: CASSGGAEAFF. The CDR3, as DNA: TGTGCCAGCAGTGGGGGCGCTGAAGCTTTCTTT. The whole variable domain, filled in from reference TRBV2 and TRBJ1-1, reads EPEVTQTPSHQVTQMGQEVILRCVPISNHLYFYWYRQILGQKVEFLVSFYNNEISEKSEIFDDQFSVERPDGSNFTLKIRSTKLEDSAMYFCASSGGAEAFFGQGTRLTVV.

This clonotype was observed many times. The chain employs TRBV6-1 and TRBJ2-3; TRBD2 matches at 8 bases. This CDR3 is 14 amino acids long. Germline V CDR1 and CDR2: MNHNS, SASEGT. J was trimmed by 2 bases and V by 4 bases; bases with no gene match: 2. The DNA for the CDR3 is TGTGCCAGCAGTGTTAGCGGGGACACAGATACGCAGTATTTT. It specifies CASSVSGDTDTQYF.

This clonotype has more than one count but fewer than ten. The chain recombines TRBV6-5 with TRBJ2-7; D may be TRBD1 (6 bases). The V end lost 0 bases, the J end lost 0 bases, and 9 bases lay between the germline ends. This CDR3 region has 15 residues. CDR1 MNHEY and CDR2 SVGAGI come from the germline V gene. CDR3 in DNA: TGTGCCAGCAGTTACTCCCCACAGGGCTCCTACGAGCAGTACTTC. This encodes CASSYSPQGSYEQYF.

Of note for this clonotype: Relative to the germline gene, one junction end is altered; a read error may explain this. This chain joins TRBV7-7 and TRBJ2-5, with D perhaps TRBD1 (6 bases). Germline CDR1 SSHAT, CDR2 FNYEAQ (reference sequence). The CDR3 extends over 14 amino acids. CDR3 amino acids: CASSSRGSQETQYF. The CDR3 nucleotides are TGTGCTAGCAGCTCGAGGGGGAGCCAAGAGACCCAGTACTTC. The full variable domain, completed using reference TRBV7-7 and TRBJ2-5, is GAGVSQSPRYKVTKRGQDVTLRCDPISSHATLYWYQQALGQGPEFLTYFNYEAQPDKSGLPSDRFSAERPEGSISTLTIQRTEQRDSAMYRCASSSRGSQETQYFGPGTRLLVL.

This clonotype was detected many times. The chain links TRBV5-5 to TRBJ1-1; 9 bases fit TRBD1. Germline loops: CDR1 SGHKS, CDR2 YYEKEE (reference sequence). The CDR3 sequence is 14 residues long. V lost 4 bases to trimming and J lost 5 bases; unmatched junction nucleotides: 6. As DNA, the CDR3 is TGTGCCAGCAGCCAAGGACAGGGGCGGACTGAAGCTTTCTTT. It yields the protein CASSQGQGRTEAFF. Supplemented by reference TRBV5-5 and TRBJ1-1, the full variable domain reads DAGVTQSPTHLIKTRGQQVTLRCSPISGHKSVSWYQQVLGQGPQFIFQYYEKEERGRGNFPDRFSARQFPNYSSELNVNALLLGDSALYLCASSQGQGRTEAFFGQGTRLTVV.

This clonotype has a count of ten or more. The V gene is TRBV5-1, the J gene TRBJ1-5, with 7 bases matching TRBD1. The germline gives CDR1 SGHRS, CDR2 YFSETQ. This CDR3 region has 14 residues. V dropped 0 bases and J dropped 9; count of bases not matched to a gene: 6. The CDR3 here is CASSLGGGAWPQHF. The CDR3 bases are TGCGCCAGCAGCTTGGGAGGGGGCGCTTGGCCCCAGCATTTT. Drawing the rest from reference TRBV5-1 and TRBJ1-5, the complete variable domain is KAGVTQTPRYLIKTRGQQVTLSCSPISGHRSVSWYQQTPGQGLQFLFEYFSETQRNKGNFPGRFSGRQFSNSRSEMNVSTLELGDSALYLCASSLGGGAWPQHFGDGTRLSIL.

The V and J genes are TRBV14 and TRBJ1-1, with D uncertain. Looked up from germline, CDR1 is SGHDN and CDR2 is FVKESK. Trimming pared 4 bases from V and 0 bases from J, leaving 9 bases between. This CDR3 spans 14 amino acids. As DNA, the CDR3 is TGTGCCAGCAGCCGAGCGGGTCTGAACACTGAAGCTTTCTTT. Protein product: CASSRAGLNTEAFF.

This clonotype appeared a few times. The chain joins TRBV30 to TRBJ1-5; 8 bases align to TRBD1. The J segment lost 3 bases and the V segment lost 3 bases, leaving 4 bases of the junction unmatched. CDR3 size: 14 residues. CDR1 is GTSNPN and CDR2 is SVGIG in the germline V gene (reference sequence). The CDR3 nucleotides read TGTGCCTGGAGAGCGGGACAGGCCAATCAGCCCCAGCATTTT. Translating gives CAWRAGQANQPQHF. Variable domain in full (rest from reference TRBV30 and TRBJ1-5): SQTIHQWPATLVQPVGSPLSLECTVEGTSNPNLYWYRQAAGRGLQLLFYSVGIGQISSEVPQNLSASRPQDRQFILSSKKLLLSDSGFYLCAWRAGQANQPQHFGDGTRLSIL.

This clonotype has more than one count but fewer than ten. The chain joins TRBV6-1 to TRBJ1-1, with D uncertain. The CDR3 consists of 12 residues. V was pared by 6 bases and J by 4 bases, with 9 bases between. Germline V gene data show CDR1 as MNHNS and CDR2 as SASEGT. CDR3 protein: CASSRPSTEAFF. The DNA for the CDR3 is TGTGCCAGCAGCAGACCCAGCACTGAAGCTTTCTTT.

As regards this clonotype: The final CDR3 position lacks the conserved phenylalanine or tryptophan, pointing to a likely read error. It is unclear where the CDR3 begins or ends on the DNA, so no DNA is shown, and the CDR3 is as TCRdb lists it. The chain carries TRBV30 and TRBJ1-6. Germline CDR1 GTSNPN, CDR2 SVGIG (reference sequence). The CDR3 spans 13 residues, counting both ends. CDR3 amino acids: CAWTAGVYSPPHL.

Many counts were recorded for this clonotype. CDR3 amino acids: CASSLRDSPTDTQYF. CDR3 nucleotide sequence: TGTGCCAGCAGTTTAAGGGATTCCCCCACAGATACGCAGTATTTT. The chain is built from TRBV12-3 or TRBV12-4 and TRBJ2-3; D is uncertain. V was cut by 2 bases and J by 2 bases, with 11 bases left in between. The CDR3 sequence is 15 residues long.

This clonotype was recorded many times. The chain couples TRBV10-3 to TRBJ2-1, with TRBD2 identical over 7 bases. This CDR3 spans 16 amino acids. Germline values: CDR1 ENHRY, CDR2 SYGVKD. V was clipped by 3 bases and J by 0 bases; unmatched bases: 5. The CDR3 DNA is TGTGCCATCAGTGACTTCGGGGGGTCCTCCTACAATGAGCAGTTCTTC. This encodes CAISDFGGSSYNEQFF.

This clonotype was observed a few times. The chain is built from TRBV20-1 and TRBJ2-7; 8 bases are shared with TRBD1. The CDR3 runs 12 residues. Germline V CDR1 and CDR2: DFQATT, SNEGSKA (reference sequence). J was trimmed by 2 bases and V by 5 bases; bases with no gene match: 2. This CDR3 is CSAGGQAYEQYF. The CDR3 DNA is TGCAGTGCTGGGGGACAGGCCTACGAGCAGTACTTC.

This clonotype appeared many times. The CDR3 sequence is CAWSYLYEQYF. The CDR3 DNA reads as TGTGCCTGGAGTTATCTGTACGAGCAGTACTTC. The rearrangement joins TRBV30 to TRBJ2-7; D remains unclear. Germline lookup yields CDR1 GTSNPN and CDR2 SVGIG (reference sequence). CDR3 size: 11 residues. With 2 bases removed from V and 4 bases from J, the gap between germline ends came to 6 bases.

This clonotype was counted many times. J is TRBJ2-7 and V is TRBV12-3 or TRBV12-4, with D unclear. Trimming shortened V by 10 bases and J by 1 base, and 11 bases separated the two germline ends. The CDR3 is 12 amino acids. The CDR3 nucleotides read TGTGCCACCGCACCCTTATCCTACGAGCAGTACTTC. Translation: CATAPLSYEQYF.

This clonotype was seen ten or more times. This chain links TRBV5-6 with TRBJ2-7; no definite D call. Looked up from germline, CDR1 is SGHDT and CDR2 is YYEEEE. Trimming stripped 0 bases from V and 1 base from J, with 5 bases between. This CDR3 spans 13 amino acids. The CDR3 reads CASSLGWSYEQYF. CDR3 DNA sequence: TGTGCCAGCAGCTTGGGCTGGTCCTACGAGCAGTACTTC.

This clonotype appeared many times. The gene calls are TRBV2 and TRBJ2-1; 9 bases align to TRBD2. Germline CDR1 and CDR2: SNHLY and FYNNEI. With 7 bases clipped from V and 5 bases from J, the junction kept 9 bases outside the gene matches. CDR3 length equals 15 residues. This CDR3 reads CASTAGGQWDNEQFF. CDR3 in DNA: TGTGCCAGCACGGCGGGGGGGCAGTGGGACAATGAGCAGTTCTTC. Combining the CDR3 with reference TRBV2 and TRBJ2-1 gives the whole variable domain EPEVTQTPSHQVTQMGQEVILRCVPISNHLYFYWYRQILGQKVEFLVSFYNNEISEKSEIFDDQFSVERPDGSNFTLKIRSTKLEDSAMYFCASTAGGQWDNEQFFGPGTRLTVL.

This clonotype was recorded at least ten times. The chain links TRBV7-8 to TRBJ2-5; TRBD2 agrees at 11 bases. J was trimmed by 4 bases and V by 5 bases; bases with no gene match: 9. Per germline, CDR1 SGHVS and CDR2 FQNEAQ. The CDR3 runs to 16 residues. This CDR3 is CASSIIGTSGAETQYF. The CDR3 DNA is TGTGCCAGCAGCATAATAGGGACTAGCGGAGCAGAGACCCAGTACTTC.

Ten or more counts support this clonotype. The CDR3 DNA reads as TGTGCCAGCAGTTTGCTCGTAGCCAACACTGAAGCTTTCTTT. This gives the protein CASSLLVANTEAFF. The chain has TRBV28 and TRBJ1-1; no definite D call. Trimming stripped 3 bases from V and 2 bases from J, with 10 bases between. Germline loops: CDR1 MDHEN, CDR2 SYDVKM. CDR3 size: 14 residues.